The entry below describes one T cell receptor beta chain. Assay: immunoSEQ multiplex PCR; the TCRdb copy retains only in-frame clones and omits some. This table has 55,000 to 70,000 clones, roughly nine tenths appearing once. The CDR3 loop spans 15 amino acids. Trimming pared 0 bases from V and 5 bases from J, leaving 11 bases between. The V gene's germline CDR1 is KGHSH and CDR2 LQKENI. The data belong to a study of T cell changes during pregnancy in multiple sclerosis. Sequencing used CD4+ T cells from peripheral blood mononuclear cells, obtained in the third trimester of pregnancy. V usage is TRBV18 and J usage is TRBJ2-1, with a possible D match to TRBD1 (6 bases). This TCR derives from a female donor with multiple sclerosis, enrolled in a pregnancy study. Here the CDR3 reads CASSPPQGGNNEQFF. CDR3 DNA sequence: TGTGCCAGCTCACCACCCCAAGGGGGAAACAATGAGCAGTTCTTC. Full variable domain (remainder filled in from reference TRBV18 and TRBJ2-1): NAGVMQNPRHLVRRRGQEARLRCSPMKGHSHVYWYRQLPEEGLKFMVYLQKENIIDESGMPKERFSAEFPKEGPSILRIQQVVRGDSAAYFCASSPPQGGNNEQFFGPGTRLTVL.